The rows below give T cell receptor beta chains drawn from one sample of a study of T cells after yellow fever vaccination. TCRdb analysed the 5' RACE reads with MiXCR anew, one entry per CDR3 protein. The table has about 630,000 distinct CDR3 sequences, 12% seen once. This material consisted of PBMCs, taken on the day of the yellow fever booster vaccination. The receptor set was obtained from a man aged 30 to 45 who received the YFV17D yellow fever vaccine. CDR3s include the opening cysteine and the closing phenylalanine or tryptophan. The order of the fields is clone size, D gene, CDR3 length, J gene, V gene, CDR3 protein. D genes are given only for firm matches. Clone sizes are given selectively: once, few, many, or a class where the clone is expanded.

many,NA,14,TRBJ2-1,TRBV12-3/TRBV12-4,CASSSRGSYNEQFF
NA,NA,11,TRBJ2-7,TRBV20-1,CSASGDYEQYF
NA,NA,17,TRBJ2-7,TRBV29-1,CSVEDSQGPSGDYEQYF
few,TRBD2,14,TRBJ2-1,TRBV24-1,CATRSGGSYNEQFF
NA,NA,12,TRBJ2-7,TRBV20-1,CSASDYTYEQYF
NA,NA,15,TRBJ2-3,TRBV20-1,CSARGRGGNTDTQYF
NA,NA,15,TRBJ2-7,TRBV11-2,CASSPGPHGTYEQYF
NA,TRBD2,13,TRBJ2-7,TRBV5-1,CASSVLAENEQYF
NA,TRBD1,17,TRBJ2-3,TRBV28,CASTGWGGQGAEDTQYF
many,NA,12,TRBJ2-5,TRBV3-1,CASSQDRETQYF
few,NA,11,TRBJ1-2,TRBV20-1,CSASPQDGYTF
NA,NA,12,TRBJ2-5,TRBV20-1,CSARDAAGTQYF
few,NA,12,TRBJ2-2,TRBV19,CASRRGDGELFF
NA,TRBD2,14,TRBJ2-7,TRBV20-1,CSASSSGNPYEQYF
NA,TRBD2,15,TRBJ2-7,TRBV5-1,CASSRLSGRASEQYF
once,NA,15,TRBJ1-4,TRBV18,CASSPQGVSDEKLFF
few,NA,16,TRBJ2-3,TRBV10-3,CAISNQGDRSSDTQYF
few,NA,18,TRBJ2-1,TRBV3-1,CASSQGRVVEVGYNEQFF
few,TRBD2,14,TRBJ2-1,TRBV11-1,CASSLAGTSAEQFF
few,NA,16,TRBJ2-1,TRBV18,CASSPPRQGKDNEQFF
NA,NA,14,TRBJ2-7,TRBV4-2,CASSPRSADYEQYF
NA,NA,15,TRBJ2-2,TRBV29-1,CSVERNRGRAGELFF
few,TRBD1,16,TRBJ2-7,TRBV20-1,CSASEKEGQATLEQYF
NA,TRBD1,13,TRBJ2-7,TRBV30,CAWGQGFRREQYF
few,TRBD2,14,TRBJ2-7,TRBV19,CASSISAGVYEQYF
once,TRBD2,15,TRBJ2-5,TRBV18,CASSPQAGDVETQYF
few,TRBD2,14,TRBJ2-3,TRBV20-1,CSAGMSGNTDTQYF
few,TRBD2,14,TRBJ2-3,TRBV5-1,CASSSAGSPDTQYF
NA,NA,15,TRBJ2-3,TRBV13,CASSLVGLTTDTQYF
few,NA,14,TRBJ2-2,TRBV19,CASNRLVSAGELFF
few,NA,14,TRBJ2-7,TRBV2,CASRNRDYSYEQYF
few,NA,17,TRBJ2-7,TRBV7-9,CASSLGQGFTYSYEQYF
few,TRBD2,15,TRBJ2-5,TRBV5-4,CASSFGTSGGETQYF
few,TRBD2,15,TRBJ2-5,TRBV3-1,CASSPSGTSQETQYF
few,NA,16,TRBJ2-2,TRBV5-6,CASSFRGSDYTGELFF
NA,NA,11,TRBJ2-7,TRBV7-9,CASSSISEQYF
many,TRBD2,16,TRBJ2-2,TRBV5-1,CASSLGTIKFSGELFF
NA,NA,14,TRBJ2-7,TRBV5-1,CASSLDLKAYEQYF
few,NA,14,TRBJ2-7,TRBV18,CASSPREQGYEQYF
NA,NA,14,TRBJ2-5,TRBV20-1,CSAPPGPPQETQYF